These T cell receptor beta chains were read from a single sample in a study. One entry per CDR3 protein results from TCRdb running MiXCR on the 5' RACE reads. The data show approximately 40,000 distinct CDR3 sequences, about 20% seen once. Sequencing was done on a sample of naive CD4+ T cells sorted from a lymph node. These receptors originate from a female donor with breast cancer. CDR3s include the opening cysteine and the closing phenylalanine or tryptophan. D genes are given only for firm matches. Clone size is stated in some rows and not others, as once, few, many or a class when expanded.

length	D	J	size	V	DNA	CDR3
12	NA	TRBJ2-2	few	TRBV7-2	TGTGCCAGCAGCTTTATTACCGGGGAGCTGTTTTTT	CASSFITGELFF
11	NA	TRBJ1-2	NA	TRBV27	TGTGCCAGCAGGGACAACTATGGCTACACCTTC	CASRDNYGYTF
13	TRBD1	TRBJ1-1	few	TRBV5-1	TGCGCCAGCAGCTTGGCCCCTGGACAGGACTGGAGATTT	CASSLAPGQDWRF
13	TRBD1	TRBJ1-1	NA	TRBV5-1	TGCGCCAGCAGCTTCTCCGGGACAGTTGAAGCTTTCTTT	CASSFSGTVEAFF
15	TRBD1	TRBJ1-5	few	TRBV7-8	TGTGCCAGCAGCTCGTACCGGGACAGTAATCAGCCCCAGCATTTT	CASSSYRDSNQPQHF
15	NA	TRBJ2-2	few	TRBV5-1	TGCGCCAGCAGCTTGGACTACGCGAACACCGGGGAGCTGTTTTTT	CASSLDYANTGELFF
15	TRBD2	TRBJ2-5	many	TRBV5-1	TGCGCCAGCAGCTTGGGACTAGCGGGAAGAGAGACCCAGTACTTC	CASSLGLAGRETQYF
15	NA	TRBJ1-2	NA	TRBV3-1	TGTGCCAGCAGCCATCTCGGGGCTACTAACTATGGCTACACCTTC	CASSHLGATNYGYTF
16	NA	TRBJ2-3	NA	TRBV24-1	TGTGCCACCAGTGATCCTACACCGAAAGGGGCAGATACGCAGTATTTT	CATSDPTPKGADTQYF
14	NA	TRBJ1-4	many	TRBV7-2	TGTGCCAGCAACTGGGGCGGATTTAATGAAAAACTGTTTTTT	CASNWGGFNEKLFF
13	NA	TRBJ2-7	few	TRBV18	TGTGCCAGCTGGAGTACAGAAGCCTACGAGCAGTACTTC	CASWSTEAYEQYF
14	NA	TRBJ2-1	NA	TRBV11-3	TGTGCCAGCAGCTTAGGAAACTCCTACAATGAGCAGTTCTTC	CASSLGNSYNEQFF
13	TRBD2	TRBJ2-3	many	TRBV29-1	TGCAGCGTTGAACGGGGGGGGACAGATACGCAGTATTTT	CSVERGGTDTQYF
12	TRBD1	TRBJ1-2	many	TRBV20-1	TGCAGTGCAGAACAGGGGGCGGACGGCTACACCTTC	CSAEQGADGYTF
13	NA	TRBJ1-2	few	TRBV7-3	TGTGCCAGCAGCTTAAACCCGGGATATGGCTACACCTTC	CASSLNPGYGYTF
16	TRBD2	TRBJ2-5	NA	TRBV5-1	TGCGCCAGCAGCTCCGGACTAGGCGCCAGGGCCGAGACCCAGTACTTC	CASSSGLGARAETQYF
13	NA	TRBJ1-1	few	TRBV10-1	TGCGCCAGGCCTACAGCTCCGCACACTGAAGCTTTCTTT	CARPTAPHTEAFF
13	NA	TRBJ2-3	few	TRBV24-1	TGTGCCACCAGTGATTTGGCGAAAGATACGCAGTATTTT	CATSDLAKDTQYF
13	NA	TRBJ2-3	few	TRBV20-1	TGCAGTGCTAGCGGGCAAAACACAGATACGCAGTATTTT	CSASGQNTDTQYF
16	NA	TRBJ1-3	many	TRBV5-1	TGCGCCAGCAGCACTACTAGCAGGAGCTCTGGAAACACCATATATTTT	CASSTTSRSSGNTIYF
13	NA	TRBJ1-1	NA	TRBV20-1	TGCAGTGCTAGGATGGACCCGAACACTGAAGCTTTCTTT	CSARMDPNTEAFF
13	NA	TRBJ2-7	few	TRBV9	TGTGCCAGCAGCGCGGGGGTATCCTACGAGCAGTACTTC	CASSAGVSYEQYF
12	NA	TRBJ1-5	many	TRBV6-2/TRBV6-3	TGTGCCAGCAGTTATCAAAGCAGAGCCCAGCATTTT	CASSYQSRAQHF
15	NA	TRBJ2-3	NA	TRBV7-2	TGTGCCAGCAGCTTTACTCCCGGCCCCACAGATACGCAGTATTTT	CASSFTPGPTDTQYF
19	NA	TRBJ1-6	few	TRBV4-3	TGCGCCAGCAGCCAAGAAGTTTCGGGGCGGAGCTCCTATAATTCACCCCTCCACTTT	CASSQEVSGRSSYNSPLHF
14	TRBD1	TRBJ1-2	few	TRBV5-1	TGCGCCAGCAGCGAGGGACAGGCTTCATATGGCTACACCTTC	CASSEGQASYGYTF
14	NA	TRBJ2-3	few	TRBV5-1	TGCGCCAGCAGCCCCAGGGGAAACACAGATACGCAGTATTTT	CASSPRGNTDTQYF
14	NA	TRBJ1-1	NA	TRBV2	TGTGCCAGCCGTGAGGGACTCTCCGACACTGAAGCATTCTTT	CASREGLSDTEAFF
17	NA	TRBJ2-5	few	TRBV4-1	TGCGCCAGCAGCCAAGCCTCCAAAGGGCGTCCCGGGGAGACCCAGTACTTC	CASSQASKGRPGETQYF
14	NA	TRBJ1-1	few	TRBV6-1	TGTGCCAGCACTCTAGGGGGAATTTACACTGAAGCTTTCTTT	CASTLGGIYTEAFF
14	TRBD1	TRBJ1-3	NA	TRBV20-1	TGCAGTGCTAGAGACGACAGGGGAGGAAACACCATATATTTT	CSARDDRGGNTIYF
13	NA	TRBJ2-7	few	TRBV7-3	TGTGCCAGCAGCTTTACGGGGGGCGACGAGCAGTACTTC	CASSFTGGDEQYF
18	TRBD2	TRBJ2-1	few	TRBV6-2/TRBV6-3	TGTGCCAGCATCCCCCATCGTTTGACTAGCGGGAGGGGCAATGAGCAGTTCTTC	CASIPHRLTSGRGNEQFF
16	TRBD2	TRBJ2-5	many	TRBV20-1	TGCAGTGCTAGAGATTTCGGGGAGGGCCTCCAAGAGACCCAGTACTTC	CSARDFGEGLQETQYF